The 23 T cell receptor beta chains reported below all come from one sample, sequenced in a study of cytomegalovirus exposure and HLA in healthy donors. A multiplex PCR was run with 60 Vbeta primers and 13 Jbeta primers. Produced via immunoSEQ multiplex PCR; TCRdb's table is partial and in-frame only. The data show about 160,000 clones, around nine tenths seen once. Material: PBMCs. The receptors come from a woman between 18 and 29 years old in good health and CMV-seronegative.

V usage is TRBV28 and J usage is TRBJ1-4; 7 positions agree with TRBD1. Per the germline V gene, CDR1 is MDHEN and CDR2 is SYDVKM. With V trimmed by 2 bases and J by 3 bases, 0 bases remained unmatched. This CDR3 has 14 residues. CDR3 nucleotides: TGTGCCAGCAGTTTAGGGACAGCTAATGAAAAACTGTTTTTT. It specifies CASSLGTANEKLFF.

A few counts support this clone. The chain couples TRBV5-1 to TRBJ2-7, with 8 positions matching TRBD1. The CDR3 totals 15 residues. V dropped 5 bases and J dropped 1; count of bases not matched to a gene: 8. The germline CDR1 and CDR2 sequences are SGHRS and YFSETQ. DNA of the CDR3: TGCGCCAGCAGAGCACCAGGGGGCCCTTCCTACGAGCAGTACTTC. As protein: CASRAPGGPSYEQYF.

The chain is built from TRBV25-1 and TRBJ2-1; 10 bases are a match to TRBD2. Germline-derived CDR1 and CDR2 are MGHDK and SYGVNS. CDR3 length equals 17 residues. V shed 1 base, J shed 7 bases, and the junction held 10 bases outside the gene matches. The CDR3 loop reads CASSELRSSGRVNEQFF. CDR3 coding DNA: TGTGCCAGCAGTGAATTAAGGTCTAGCGGGAGAGTAAATGAGCAGTTCTTC.

The chain uses TRBV28 and TRBJ2-6; D is unclear. Trimming pared 2 bases from V and 0 bases from J, leaving 11 bases between. Germline loops: CDR1 MDHEN, CDR2 SYDVKM. The CDR3 covers 17 residues. CDR3 in DNA: TGTGCCAGCAGTTTACCAGGCGCCACCTCTGGGGCCAACGTCCTGACTTTC. This encodes CASSLPGATSGANVLTF.

The chain links TRBV5-1 to TRBJ2-1, with 9 bases lining up with TRBD2. V was clipped by 4 bases and J by 6 bases; unmatched bases: 8. The CDR3 runs to 15 residues. Per germline, CDR1 SGHRS and CDR2 YFSETQ. The CDR3 spells CASSAPGLAINEQFF. The CDR3 DNA reads TGCGCCAGCAGCGCACCGGGACTAGCTATCAATGAGCAGTTCTTC.

Regarding this clone: A junction boundary mismatches the germline segment, possibly from a read error. This chain links TRBV19 with TRBJ2-7; TRBD2 might be the D (6 bases). This CDR3 has 14 residues. Germline CDR1 reads LNHDA; CDR2 reads SQIVND (reference sequence). CDR3 DNA: TGTGCCAGTAGTACCTCCCTAAGGCGGGACGAGCGGTACTTC. The encoded protein is CASSTSLRRDERYF.

The chain is built from TRBV5-5 and TRBJ2-7, with D possibly matching TRBD1 (5 bases). V lost 2 bases to trimming and J lost 3 bases, with 9 bases between them. The CDR3 length is 13 residues. Germline V gene lookup returns CDR1 SGHKS and CDR2 YYEKEE (reference sequence). This CDR3 is CASSLDSHYEQYF. The DNA of the CDR3 is TGTGCCAGCAGCTTAGACAGTCACTACGAGCAGTACTTC.

This chain connects TRBV28 to TRBJ1-1; no firm D call. The germline gives CDR1 MDHEN, CDR2 SYDVKM. Trimming took off 2 bases at V and 7 bases at J, with 8 bases between the two ends. The CDR3 totals 12 residues. The CDR3 here is CASSLRGYEAFF. The DNA for the CDR3 is TGTGCCAGCAGTTTAAGAGGCTATGAAGCTTTCTTT.

This clone was detected only once. The CDR3 is CACWTGTYEQYF. As DNA, the CDR3 is TGTGCCTGTTGGACAGGCACCTACGAGCAGTACTTC. The V call is TRBV30, the J call TRBJ2-7, with 7 bases that match TRBD1. CDR3 length: 12 amino acids. Germline values: CDR1 GTSNPN, CDR2 SVGIG (reference sequence). V shed 6 bases and J 2 bases; nucleotides not matched to a gene: 4.

The chain employs TRBV28 and TRBJ2-2; maybe TRBD1 (5 bases). There are 13 residues in the CDR3. The germline CDR1 and CDR2 sequences are MDHEN and SYDVKM. V gave up 2 bases and J gave up 9 bases, with 10 bases separating them. The CDR3 DNA sequence: TGTGCCAGCAGTTTAGTTGGACAACGGGAGCTGTTTTTT. It specifies CASSLVGQRELFF.

The gene calls are TRBV4-2 and TRBJ2-7, with 7 bases identical to TRBD1. V gave up 1 base and J gave up 0 bases; unmatched junction bases: 6. The CDR3 covers 16 residues. The V gene's germline CDR1 is LGHNA and CDR2 YNFKEQ. CDR3 DNA sequence: TGTGCCAGCAGCCAAGTCGGGACAGCAAACTCCTACGAGCAGTACTTC. Translated, it gives CASSQVGTANSYEQYF.

The chain combines TRBV2 with TRBJ2-3, with 10 bases matching TRBD1. With V trimmed by 4 bases and J by 4 bases, 2 bases remained unmatched. Per germline, CDR1 SNHLY and CDR2 FYNNEI. The CDR3 runs 14 residues. CDR3 sequence (DNA): TGTGCCAGCAGTGGACAGGGGGCCGCAGATACGCAGTATTTT. Translated: CASSGQGAADTQYF.

The chain combines TRBV27 with TRBJ2-7; the D gene is possibly TRBD2 (7 bases). Germline values: CDR1 MNHEY, CDR2 SMNVEV (reference sequence). There are 14 residues in the CDR3. V was clipped by 6 bases and J by 2 bases, with 14 bases between them. DNA of the CDR3: TGTGCCAGCAGAAGAGGGGGGGCGGCCTACGAGCAGTACTTC. It encodes CASRRGGAAYEQYF.

The chain joins TRBV6-1 to TRBJ2-3; 12 bases are a match to TRBD2. The CDR3 totals 15 residues. CDR1 and CDR2 (germline): MNHNS, SASEGT. The J segment lost 7 bases and the V segment lost 7 bases, leaving 9 bases of the junction unmatched. This chain's CDR3 is CASTRLAGALYTQYF. The CDR3, as DNA: TGTGCCAGCACTAGACTAGCGGGAGCGTTATATACGCAGTATTTT.

V and J are TRBV19 and TRBJ1-2; D is perhaps TRBD1 (5 bases). Per germline, CDR1 LNHDA and CDR2 SQIVND (reference sequence). V was trimmed by 3 bases and J by 3 bases, leaving 14 bases between them. The CDR3 extends over 15 amino acids. The CDR3 region has the DNA TGTGCCAGTAGTATGCAGGCGACAGACTACTATGGCTACACCTTC. Its translation: CASSMQATDYYGYTF.

The V call is TRBV27, the J call TRBJ1-5, with D possibly TRBD1 on 5 matching bases. The CDR3 loop spans 15 amino acids. The V end was cut by 0 bases, the J end by 7 bases, with 13 bases between. CDR1 and CDR2 (germline): MNHEY, SMNVEV (reference sequence). For the CDR3, the DNA is TGTGCCAGCAGTTTATCGGGGGGGGTCGGGCAGCCCCAGCATTTT. It specifies CASSLSGGVGQPQHF.

CDR3 residues: CASSLAGGTNEQFF. The DNA of the CDR3 is TGTGCCAGCAGTCTAGCGGGGGGGACCAATGAGCAGTTCTTC. The chain employs TRBV6-4 and TRBJ2-1; TRBD2 aligns across 12 bases. The CDR3 runs 14 residues. Germline lookup yields CDR1 MRHNA and CDR2 SNTAGT. V dropped 5 bases and J dropped 6; count of bases not matched to a gene: 2.

The chain joins TRBV30 to TRBJ1-6, with D tentatively TRBD1 (6 bases). The germline V gene has CDR1 GTSNPN and CDR2 SVGIG (reference sequence). This CDR3 is built from 13 residues. Trimming removed 5 bases at V and 10 bases at J, with 15 bases between. The CDR3, as DNA: TGTGCCTGGGGGGGCGTGGTAGGATCACCCCTCCACTTT. The encoded protein is CAWGGVVGSPLHF.

Only a few counts were recorded for this clone. The V and J genes are TRBV4-1 and TRBJ2-6; D may be TRBD2 (6 bases). The germline gives CDR1 MGHRA, CDR2 YSYEKL. Trimming took 1 base from V and 0 from J, leaving 10 bases between them. This CDR3 spans 17 amino acids. The CDR3 nucleotides read TGCGCCAGCAGCCAAGTGATGGGGGGCTCTGGGGCCAACGTCCTGACTTTC. Residues: CASSQVMGGSGANVLTF.

As DNA, the CDR3 is TGTGCCAGCAGCAATTTCGGGGTTCGACAGCCCCAGCATTTT. Translated: CASSNFGVRQPQHF. The chain couples TRBV11-2 to TRBJ1-5; D remains ambiguous. The CDR3 runs 14 residues. Per the germline V gene, CDR1 is SGHAT and CDR2 is FQNNGV. Trimming removed 5 bases from V and 7 bases from J, with 15 bases in between.

The gene calls are TRBV6-5 and TRBJ2-5; 7 bases map to TRBD2. Judging by the DNA end, TRBJ2-7 fits better; the J call may be wrong. This CDR3 spans 13 amino acids. Germline V gene lookup returns CDR1 MNHEY and CDR2 SVGAGI. In DNA, the CDR3 is TGTGCCAGCAGATTAGGACTAGCCTACGAGCAGTACTTC. It specifies CASRLGLAYEQYF.

The chain employs TRBV27 and TRBJ2-7; 10 bases are shared with TRBD1. V lost 5 bases, J lost 4 bases, and 11 bases stayed unmatched. CDR1 is MNHEY, CDR2 SMNVEV, per germline (reference sequence). The length of the CDR3 is 16 residues. CDR3 amino acids: CASSRPQTGGFYEQYF. The CDR3 bases are TGTGCCAGCAGTCGACCCCAGACAGGGGGCTTTTACGAGCAGTACTTC.

The gene calls are TRBV28 and TRBJ2-7; 7 nucleotides match TRBD1. V was clipped by 2 bases and J by 1 base; unmatched bases: 8. The CDR3 spans 16 residues. The V gene's germline CDR1 is MDHEN and CDR2 SYDVKM. For the CDR3, the DNA is TGTGCCAGCAGTTTAAGACAGGGCCTTCTGTCCTACGAGCAGTACTTC. Its translation: CASSLRQGLLSYEQYF.